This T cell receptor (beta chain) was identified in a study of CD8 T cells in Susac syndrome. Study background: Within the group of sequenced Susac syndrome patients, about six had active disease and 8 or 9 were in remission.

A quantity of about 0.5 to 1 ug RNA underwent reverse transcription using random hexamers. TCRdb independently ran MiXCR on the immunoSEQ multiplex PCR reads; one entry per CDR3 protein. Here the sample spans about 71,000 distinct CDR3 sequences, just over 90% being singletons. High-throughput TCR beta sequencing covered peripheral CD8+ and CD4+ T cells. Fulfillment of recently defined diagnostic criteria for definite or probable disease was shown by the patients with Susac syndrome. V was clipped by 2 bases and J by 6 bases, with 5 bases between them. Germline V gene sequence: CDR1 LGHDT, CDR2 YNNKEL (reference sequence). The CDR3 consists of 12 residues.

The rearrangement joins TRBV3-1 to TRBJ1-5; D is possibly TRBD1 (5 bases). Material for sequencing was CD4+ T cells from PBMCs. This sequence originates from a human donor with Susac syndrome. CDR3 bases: TGTGCCAGCAGCCAAAGGGGTCAGCCCCAGCATTTT. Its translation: CASSQRGQPQHF. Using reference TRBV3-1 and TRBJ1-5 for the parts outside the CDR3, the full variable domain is DTAVSQTPKYLVTQMGNDKSIKCEQNLGHDTMYWYKQDSKKFLKIMFSYNNKELIINETVPNRFSPKSPDKAHLNLHINSLELGDSAVYFCASSQRGQPQHFGDGTRLSIL.